This TCR beta chain originates from a study of blood T cell repertoires in COVID-19 (dated by TCRdb to the early 2020s). About the full investigation: The collaborator samples originated in the United States, Italy and Spain and spanned the acute and convalescent phases of COVID-19. The prospective study material was composed of cDNA or gDNA derived from T cells, B-cell-depleted T cells, or PBMCs. The dataset comprised deeply sampled blood TCRbeta repertoires from subjects exposed to, actively infected with, or recovered from COVID-19. The repertoires were released in a freely available public database meant as a resource for research on the immune response to SARS-CoV-2. The samples were drawn from the first 160 participants of the ongoing ImmuneRACE study and from some 1,300 subjects provided by 6 global collaborators. Sample metadata almost always included a de-identified subject ID, COVID-19 status, age in years and sex. Where available, HLA class I and class II types were taken from metadata supplied by the sample provider and were not determined by assay-based typing. Overall study results and their limits: The quantity of clinical and demographic metadata differed by source and by participant and was supplied without curation.

On this clone: This clone's antigen is unknown. Nothing much larger sits one base from this clone, and base qualities are not available.

Enrolling through a virtual design, the prospective study's participants ranged in age from roughly 18 to 89 years and lived across some 23 United States geographic areas. To assign participants to cohorts, the prospective study relied on clinical history that participants themselves reported in a screening survey and a study questionnaire. In the prospective study, whole blood, serum and a nasopharyngeal or oropharyngeal swab were collected from each participant by mobile phlebotomists. Additional blood draws and questionnaires over an approximately two-month period could optionally be provided by prospective study participants. Blood samples from the prospective study were shipped frozen or at room temperature prior to DNA extraction. CDR1 and CDR2 are read off the germline V gene (reference sequence) as SEHNR and FQNEAQ. Reading from cysteine to phenylalanine, the CDR3 counts 14 amino acids. Of the read, only the CDR3 DNA is kept; its 42 bases are in frame from base 1. At the junction V is shortened by 5 bases and J by 3 bases; bases outside the gene matches: 4.

TCRbeta CDR3 regions were amplified from genomic DNA by means of the immunoSEQ Assay, a bias-controlled multiplex PCR. In the paper's pipeline: Nucleated cell counts per sample were estimated from amplification of reference gene primers within the assay. To quantify the absolute abundance of each unique TCRbeta CDR3 rearrangement, sequence reads were collapsed and filtered. Productive Simpson clonality was computed per sample as the square root of Simpson's diversity index over productive rearrangements. TCRdb retrieved this table from immuneACCESS and kept in-frame rearrangements only. Not all clones are present; in checked studies, unresolved V genes account for under half, and no reason is known for the remainder. The D gene and trimming were derived from the DNA, and the V and J assignments and clone size from that table. The sample has about 230,000 clones on record, roughly 91% of them singletons. Together, the top ten hold 3.5% to 4.5% of the sample.

The chain links TRBV7-9 with TRBJ1-1, with 9 bases aligning to TRBD1. The sequence derives from a woman younger than 45 with acute COVID-19. Sequenced sample: PBMCs or T cells enriched from blood (not recorded which). Read as DNA, the sequence is TGTGCCAGCAGCCCCGGGACAGGGTACACTGAAGCTTTCTTT. Translation gives CASSPGTGYTEAFF. Beyond the CDR3, the reference TRBV7-9 and TRBJ1-1 genes provide the residues; the full variable domain reads: DTGVSQNPRHKITKRGQNVTFRCDPISEHNRLYWYRQTLGQGPEFLTYFQNEAQLEKSRLLSDRFSAERPKGSFSTLEIQRTEQGDSAMYLCASSPGTGYTEAFFGQGTRLTVV.